This TCR beta chain was retrieved from a study of breast tumors, draining lymph nodes, adjacent tissues. Study-level findings and limits: Compared with lymph nodes, tumors were less diverse; compared with nontumor tissue, more. Luminal-like breast cancer showed significantly greater tumor-nontumor repertoire similarity than basal-like breast cancer did. Tumor T cell lymph node origin was a supported hypothesis, not proven.

Notes on this clonotype: Its antigen is not identified.

Germline values: CDR1 SQVTM, CDR2 ANQGSEA. This CDR3 comprises 14 residues. The V end lost 6 bases, the J end lost 1 base, and 10 bases lay between the germline ends. TCRdb itself ran the multiplex PCR reads through MiXCR, one entry per CDR3 protein. The sample includes roughly 220,000 distinct CDR3 sequences, under 40% of them seen just once. Breast cancer patients provided tissue from their axillary draining lymph nodes. This TCR was sampled from a female donor with breast cancer. Some clones in this sample may be carry-over from other donors' samples. Specimen: axillary lymph node tissue. This chain uses TRBV29-1 with TRBJ2-6, with D hard to call. The CDR3 nucleotides are TGCAGCGTCCGACGGATATCTGGGGCCAACGTCCTGACTTTC. Translated: CSVRRISGANVLTF.